Listed here is a single TCR beta chain. With V trimmed by 4 bases and J by 5 bases, 12 bases remained unmatched. The length of the CDR3 is 16 residues. The germline V gene has CDR1 SGHRS and CDR2 YFSETQ. The data are from a study of T cells in Graves' hyperthyroidism and ophthalmopathy. RNA transcripts served as the template for amplifying TCR beta CDR3 regions. HTBI primers were the set used in a first-round RT-PCR of the TCR CDR3. TCRdb independently ran MiXCR on the multiplex PCR reads; one entry per CDR3 protein. The table records about 540,000 distinct CDR3 sequences, around 42% of them present only once.

The source of this sequence is a woman aged 18-29 years with Graves' hyperthyroidism. Sequencing used peripheral blood or thyroid tissue (not recorded which). This chain joins TRBV5-1 and TRBJ2-5, with 9 bases matching TRBD2. CDR3 sequence (DNA): TGCGCCAGCAGCCCCAGACTAGCGGAGCTACAGGAGACCCAGTACTTC. It specifies CASSPRLAELQETQYF.